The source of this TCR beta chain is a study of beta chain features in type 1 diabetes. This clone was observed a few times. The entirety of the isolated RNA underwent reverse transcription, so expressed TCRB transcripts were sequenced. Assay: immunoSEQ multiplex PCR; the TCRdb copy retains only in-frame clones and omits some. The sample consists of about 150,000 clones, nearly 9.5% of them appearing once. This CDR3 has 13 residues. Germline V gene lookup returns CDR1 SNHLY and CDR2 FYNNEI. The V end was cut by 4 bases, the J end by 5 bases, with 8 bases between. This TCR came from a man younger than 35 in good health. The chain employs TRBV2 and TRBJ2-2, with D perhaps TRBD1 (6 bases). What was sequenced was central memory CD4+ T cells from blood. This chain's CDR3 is CASSGQGTGELFF. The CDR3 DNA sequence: TGTGCCAGCAGTGGCCAGGGGACCGGGGAGCTGTTTTTT.